Given below is one TCR beta chain in context. Its antigen is not known. This sample also contains other DNA sequences that code for the same CDR3. This sample is part of a study of Ad26.COV2.S vaccination and SARS-CoV-2 variants. Sequenced by immunoSEQ multiplex PCR; TCRdb stores in-frame clones only, minus some. The sample includes 300,000 to 450,000 clones, roughly nine tenths seen only once; the top ten take around 4%. In germline, CDR1 is SEHNR, CDR2 FQNEAQ (reference sequence). This CDR3 region has 12 residues. V was pared by 2 bases and J by 4 bases, with 3 bases between. Overall study results and limits: Marked by substantial breadth, spike-specific CD8+ and CD4+ T cell responses were reportedly seen after vaccination.

The gene calls are TRBV7-9 and TRBJ1-5; D is unresolved. This TCR derives from a human donor who had recovered from COVID-19. Sequences were derived from peripheral blood, sampled after recovery from COVID-19. The CDR3 sequence is CASSLQNQPQHF. In nucleotides, the CDR3 is TGTGCCAGCAGCTTACAGAATCAGCCCCAGCATTTT.